This T cell receptor (beta chain) stems from a study of blood T cell repertoires in COVID-19. Overall study: Acute-phase and convalescent COVID-19 samples originated in the United States, Italy and Spain. PBMCs, B-cell-depleted T cells, or T cells were the source of the cDNA or gDNA that made up the material.

The germline CDR1 and CDR2 sequences are SGHKS and YYEKEE (reference sequence). The CDR3 length is 14 residues. V gave up 4 bases and J gave up 2 bases; unmatched junction bases: 4. Libraries were prepared by immunoSEQ multiplex PCR; TCRdb keeps only in-frame clonotypes and omits some of them. Here the sample spans approximately 50,000 clones, roughly 85% being singletons. The origin of this receptor is an older man with acute or convalescent COVID-19. The sample consisted of peripheral blood. The V and J genes are TRBV5-5 and TRBJ2-7; 9 bases map to TRBD1. CDR3 DNA sequence: TGTGCCAGCAGCGGACGGGACAGGGCCTACGAGCAGTACTTC. Encoded protein: CASSGRDRAYEQYF.